Shown below are 18 T cell receptor beta chains from a single sample sequenced in a study of glioma-infiltrating T cells after dendritic cell vaccination. Data came from immunoSEQ multiplex PCR; TCRdb stores just in-frame clones and leaves some out. This table has fewer than 40,000 clones, more than 90% appearing once. Sequenced material: blood, taken before dendritic cell vaccination. These receptors all stem from a human donor with glioblastoma.

This chain uses TRBV7-8 with TRBJ2-5, with D hard to call. With 1 base removed from V and 5 bases from J, the gap between germline ends came to 8 bases. This CDR3 has 13 residues. CDR1 SGHVS and CDR2 FQNEAQ come from the germline V gene. The CDR3 DNA reads TGTGCCAGCAGCTTAGAAAGCCGGGAGACCCAGTACTTC. Residues: CASSLESRETQYF.

This clone has a single count. V is TRBV27 and J is TRBJ1-5; D might be TRBD1 (5 bases). The CDR3 totals 15 residues. Per germline, CDR1 MNHEY and CDR2 SMNVEV (reference sequence). Trimming removed 4 bases from V and 4 bases from J, with 14 bases in between. The CDR3 sequence is CASSSLGQLNQPQHF. Here the CDR3 DNA reads TGTGCCAGCAGTTCTTTGGGGCAGCTAAATCAGCCCCAGCATTTT.

The V gene is TRBV10-2, the J gene TRBJ1-1; no firm D call. CDR3 length: 12 amino acids. V dropped 5 bases and J dropped 6 bases, with 10 bases sitting between them. Germline CDR1 reads WSHSY; CDR2 reads SAAADI. CDR3 region: CASSTLYAEAFF. The DNA for the CDR3 is TGCGCCAGCAGTACTTTGTACGCTGAAGCTTTCTTT.

V usage is TRBV5-4 and J usage is TRBJ2-5; 9 nucleotides agree with TRBD2. The CDR3 is 15 amino acids. V lost 2 bases and J lost 5; bases outside the gene matches: 7. CDR1 SGHNT and CDR2 YYREEE come from the germline V gene (reference sequence). As DNA, the CDR3 is TGTGCCAGCAGCTTCTCAGCGGGGGGAAAGGAGACCCAGTACTTC. Residues: CASSFSAGGKETQYF.

J is TRBJ2-5 and V is TRBV5-4; 7 nucleotides line up with TRBD1. Germline V gives CDR1 SGHNT, CDR2 YYREEE (reference sequence). With 5 bases clipped from V and 0 bases from J, the junction kept 7 bases outside the gene matches. The CDR3 is made up of 15 amino acids. This CDR3 is CASRRGTENQETQYF. The CDR3 nucleotides are TGTGCCAGCAGAAGAGGGACAGAGAACCAAGAGACCCAGTACTTC.

The count of this clone is one. The genes are TRBV19 and TRBJ1-5, with 9 bases lining up with TRBD1. The CDR3 length is 16 residues. CDR1 LNHDA and CDR2 SQIVND come from the germline V gene (reference sequence). The V gene end was trimmed by 9 bases and the J gene end by 2 bases; junction bases not matched to a gene: 11. CDR3 sequence: CASEPTGGYGNQPQHF. The CDR3 nucleotides read TGTGCCAGCGAACCTACAGGGGGCTACGGCAATCAGCCCCAGCATTTT. Filled out from reference TRBV19 and TRBJ1-5, the complete variable domain reads DGGITQSPKYLFRKEGQNVTLSCEQNLNHDAMYWYRQDPGQGLRLIYYSQIVNDFQKGDIAEGYSVSREKKESFPLTVTSAQKNPTAFYLCASEPTGGYGNQPQHFGDGTRLSIL.

The chain uses TRBV7-2 and TRBJ1-4, with D possibly TRBD1 on 6 matching bases. The CDR3 extends over 13 amino acids. Looked up from germline, CDR1 is SGHTA and CDR2 is FQGNSA. V lost 4 bases and J 8 bases, leaving 11 bases between the germline ends. CDR3 in DNA: TGTGCCAGCAGCTCGGACAGTACAGAAAAACTGTTTTTT. It translates to CASSSDSTEKLFF.

The V gene is TRBV18, the J gene TRBJ2-7; tentatively, D is TRBD1 (5 bases). Trimming shortened V by 3 bases and J by 2 bases, and 8 bases separated the two germline ends. The CDR3 totals 13 residues. Germline values: CDR1 KGHSH, CDR2 LQKENI. As DNA, the CDR3 is TGTGCCAGCTCACCGCGACAGCCCTACGAGCAGTACTTC. It is translated as CASSPRQPYEQYF.

This rearrangement joins TRBV7-2 to TRBJ2-3, with 9 nucleotides matching TRBD2. With V trimmed by 1 base and J by 1 base, 6 bases remained unmatched. Germline V lookup: CDR1 SGHTA, CDR2 FQGNSA. The CDR3 has 17 amino acids. The CDR3 DNA follows: TGTGCCAGCAGCTTAGTAGGCAGCGGGGGGCGCACAGATACGCAGTATTTT. It is translated as CASSLVGSGGRTDTQYF.

The J gene is TRBJ2-6, the V gene TRBV5-1, with 9 bases fitting TRBD1. Germline assignment: CDR1 SGHRS and CDR2 YFSETQ. V shed 4 bases, J shed 2 bases, and the junction held 7 bases outside the gene matches. This CDR3 contains 17 residues. In nucleotides, the CDR3 is TGCGCCAGCAGCCCCCGGGACAGGGAGGCTGGGGCCAACGTCCTGACTTTC. As protein: CASSPRDREAGANVLTF. The variable domain in full, with the rest retrieved from reference TRBV5-1 and TRBJ2-6, is KAGVTQTPRYLIKTRGQQVTLSCSPISGHRSVSWYQQTPGQGLQFLFEYFSETQRNKGNFPGRFSGRQFSNSRSEMNVSTLELGDSALYLCASSPRDREAGANVLTFGAGSRLTVL.

The chain employs TRBV4-1 and TRBJ2-1; TRBD2 matches 7 bases. Trimming at V came to 3 bases and at J to 1 base, leaving 3 bases not matched to a gene. The CDR3 loop spans 15 amino acids. Looked up from germline, CDR1 is MGHRA and CDR2 is YSYEKL. The CDR3 DNA sequence: TGCGCCAGCAGCCACTGGGGGGGGTCCTACAATGAGCAGTTCTTC. It translates to CASSHWGGSYNEQFF.

This sequence joins TRBV7-9 and TRBJ1-6; D is unclear. This CDR3 contains 14 residues. CDR1 is SEHNR and CDR2 is FQNEAQ in the germline V gene (reference sequence). With 8 bases removed from V and 7 bases from J, the gap between germline ends came to 15 bases. The CDR3 is CASPGVAGNSPLHF. Here the CDR3 DNA reads TGTGCCAGCCCCGGGGTGGCGGGAAATTCACCCCTCCACTTT.

The rearrangement links TRBV4-1 to TRBJ1-4, with D hard to call. Deletions cut 1 base from V and 3 bases from J, with 6 bases between. The CDR3 contains 14 residues. CDR1 and CDR2 (germline): MGHRA, YSYEKL. The CDR3 coding sequence is TGCGCCAGCAGCCAAGGGGCTGCTAATGAAAAACTGTTTTTT. Its protein is CASSQGAANEKLFF.

This chain uses TRBV7-2 with TRBJ1-2, with D maybe TRBD1 (6 bases). Germline V gene sequence: CDR1 SGHTA, CDR2 FQGNSA. The CDR3 loop spans 13 amino acids. Trimming cost V 5 bases and J 4 bases, with 11 bases left between them. The CDR3 loop is CASSQGQSYGYTF. The CDR3, as DNA: TGTGCCAGCAGCCAAGGACAGTCCTATGGCTACACCTTC.

The gene calls are TRBV19 and TRBJ2-6, with unresolved D. There are 13 residues in the CDR3. Trimming stripped 3 bases from V and 4 bases from J, with 4 bases between. Germline CDR1 is LNHDA and CDR2 is SQIVND (reference sequence). CDR3: CASSIRGANVLTF. The CDR3 DNA is TGTGCCAGTAGTATCCGGGGGGCCAACGTCCTGACTTTC.

V and J are TRBV5-1 and TRBJ1-2, with 8 bases that match TRBD1. CDR3 length: 16 amino acids. V lost 4 bases, J lost 8 bases, and 16 bases stayed unmatched. Germline CDR1 and CDR2: SGHRS and YFSETQ. CDR3 loop: CASSLPGTGFISGYTF. In DNA, the CDR3 is TGCGCCAGCAGCCTGCCGGGGACAGGTTTTATATCGGGCTACACCTTC.

The chain recombines TRBV5-1 with TRBJ2-7, with 7 bases fitting TRBD2. Germline V CDR1 and CDR2: SGHRS, YFSETQ. Trimming removed 4 bases from V and 0 bases from J; junction bases left unmatched: 4. This CDR3 contains 14 residues. CDR3 nucleotide sequence: TGCGCCAGCAGCCGGAGCGGGGACTCCTACGAGCAGTACTTC. Its translation: CASSRSGDSYEQYF.

J is TRBJ2-5 and V is TRBV7-2, with 10 bases aligning to TRBD2. V was pared by 3 bases and J by 4 bases, with 2 bases of the junction left unmatched. CDR3 length equals 14 residues. The germline CDR1 and CDR2 sequences are SGHTA and FQGNSA. Here the CDR3 DNA reads TGTGCCAGCAGCTTCAGCGGGGGGGGAGAGACCCAGTACTTC. Translation: CASSFSGGGETQYF.